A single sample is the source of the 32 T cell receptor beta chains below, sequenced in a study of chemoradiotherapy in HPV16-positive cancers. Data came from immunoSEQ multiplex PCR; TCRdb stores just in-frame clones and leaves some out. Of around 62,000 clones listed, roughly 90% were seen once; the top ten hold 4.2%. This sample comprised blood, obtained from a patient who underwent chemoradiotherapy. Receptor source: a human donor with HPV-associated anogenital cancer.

CDR3: CASSQGLLAGTYNEQFF. The CDR3 DNA reads as TGCGCCAGCAGCCAAGGATTACTAGCGGGGACCTACAATGAGCAGTTCTTC. This rearrangement joins TRBV4-1 to TRBJ2-1; 10 bases are shared with TRBD2. J gave up 2 bases and V 1 base, and 5 bases lay outside the gene matches. The CDR3 sequence is 17 residues long. From germline, CDR1 is MGHRA and CDR2 YSYEKL.

CDR3 DNA sequence: TGTGCCAGTATGCGGGACAGGGGTCGGACAGATACGCAGTATTTT. Translated: CASMRDRGRTDTQYF. J is TRBJ2-3 and V is TRBV19; 10 nucleotides agree with TRBD1. This CDR3 region has 15 residues. V dropped 7 bases and J dropped 3; count of bases not matched to a gene: 7. Germline CDR1 LNHDA, CDR2 SQIVND (reference sequence).

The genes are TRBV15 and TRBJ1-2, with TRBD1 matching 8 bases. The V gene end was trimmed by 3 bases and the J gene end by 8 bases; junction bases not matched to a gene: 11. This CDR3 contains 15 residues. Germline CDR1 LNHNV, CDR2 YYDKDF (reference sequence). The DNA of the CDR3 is TGTGCCACCAGCAGCAGAGGAGACAGGGGAGGAGGCTACACCTTC. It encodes CATSSRGDRGGGYTF.

DNA for the CDR3: TGTGCCAGCAGCCCGGTCGGGACAGCTGTCTCTGGAAACACCATATATTTT. Its translation is CASSPVGTAVSGNTIYF. The V gene is TRBV28, the J gene TRBJ1-3, with 7 bases matching TRBD1. Germline V gene sequence: CDR1 MDHEN, CDR2 SYDVKM. Germline trimming cut 6 bases from V and 0 bases from J; bases unmatched to any gene: 11. The CDR3 runs to 17 residues.

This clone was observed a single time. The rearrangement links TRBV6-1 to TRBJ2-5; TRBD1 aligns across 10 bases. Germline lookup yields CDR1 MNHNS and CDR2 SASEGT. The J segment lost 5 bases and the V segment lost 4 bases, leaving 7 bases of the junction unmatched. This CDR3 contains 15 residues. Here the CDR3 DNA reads TGTGCCAGCAGTGCGGTGACAGGGGGCTTGGAGACCCAGTACTTC. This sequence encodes CASSAVTGGLETQYF.

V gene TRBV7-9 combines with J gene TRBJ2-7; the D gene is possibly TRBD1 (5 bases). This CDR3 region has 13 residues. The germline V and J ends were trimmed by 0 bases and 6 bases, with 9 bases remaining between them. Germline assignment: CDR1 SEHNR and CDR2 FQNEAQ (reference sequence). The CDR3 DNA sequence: TGTGCCAGCAGCTTAGCGGGGCCGAGCGAGCAGTACTTC. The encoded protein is CASSLAGPSEQYF.

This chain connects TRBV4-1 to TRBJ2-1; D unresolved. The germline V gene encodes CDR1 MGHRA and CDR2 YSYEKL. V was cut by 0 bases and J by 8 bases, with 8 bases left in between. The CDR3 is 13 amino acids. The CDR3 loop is CASSQDAAYEQFF. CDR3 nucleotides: TGCGCCAGCAGCCAAGATGCAGCATATGAGCAGTTCTTC.

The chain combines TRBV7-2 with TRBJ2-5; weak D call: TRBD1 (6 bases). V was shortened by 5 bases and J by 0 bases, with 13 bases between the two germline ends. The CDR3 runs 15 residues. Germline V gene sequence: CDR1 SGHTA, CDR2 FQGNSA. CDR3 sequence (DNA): TGTGCCAGCAGCATCTGGACAGCCAACCAAGAGACCCAGTACTTC. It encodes CASSIWTANQETQYF.

CDR3 sequence reads: CASKHSAGLFDTEAFF. The DNA for the CDR3 is TGTGCCAGTAAACATAGTGCGGGCCTATTCGATACTGAAGCTTTCTTT. This rearrangement joins TRBV19 to TRBJ1-1; the D is unclear. The germline V and J ends were trimmed by 7 bases and 5 bases, with 23 bases remaining between them. CDR3 length: 16 residues. CDR1 is LNHDA and CDR2 is SQIVND in the germline V gene (reference sequence).

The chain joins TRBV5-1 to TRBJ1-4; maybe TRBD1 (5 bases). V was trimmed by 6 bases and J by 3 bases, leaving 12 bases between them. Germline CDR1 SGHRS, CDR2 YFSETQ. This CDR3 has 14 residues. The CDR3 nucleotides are TGCGCCAGCAATGGGGGGAGACCTAATGAAAAACTGTTTTTT. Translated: CASNGGRPNEKLFF. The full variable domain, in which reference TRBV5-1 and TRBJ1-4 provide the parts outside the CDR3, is KAGVTQTPRYLIKTRGQQVTLSCSPISGHRSVSWYQQTPGQGLQFLFEYFSETQRNKGNFPGRFSGRQFSNSRSEMNVSTLELGDSALYLCASNGGRPNEKLFFGSGTQLSVL.

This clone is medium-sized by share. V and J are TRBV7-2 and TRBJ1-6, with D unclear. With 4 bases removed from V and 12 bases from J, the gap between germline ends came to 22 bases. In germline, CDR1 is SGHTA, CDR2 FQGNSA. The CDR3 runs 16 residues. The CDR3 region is CASSSTVDLSWGPLHF. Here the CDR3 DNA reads TGTGCCAGCAGCTCGACCGTCGACCTTAGCTGGGGACCCCTCCACTTT.

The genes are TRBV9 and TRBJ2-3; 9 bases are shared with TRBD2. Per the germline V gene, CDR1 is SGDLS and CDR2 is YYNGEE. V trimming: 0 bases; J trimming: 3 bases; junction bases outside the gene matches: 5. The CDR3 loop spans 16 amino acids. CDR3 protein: CASSVGQGLATDTQYF. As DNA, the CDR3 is TGTGCCAGCAGCGTAGGTCAGGGACTAGCTACAGATACGCAGTATTTT.

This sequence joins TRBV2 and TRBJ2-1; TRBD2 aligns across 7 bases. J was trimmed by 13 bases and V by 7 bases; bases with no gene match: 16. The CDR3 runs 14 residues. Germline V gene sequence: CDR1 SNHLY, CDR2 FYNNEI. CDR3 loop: CASILSLISGVQFF. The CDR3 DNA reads TGTGCCAGCATCCTCTCTTTAATCAGCGGGGTTCAGTTCTTC.

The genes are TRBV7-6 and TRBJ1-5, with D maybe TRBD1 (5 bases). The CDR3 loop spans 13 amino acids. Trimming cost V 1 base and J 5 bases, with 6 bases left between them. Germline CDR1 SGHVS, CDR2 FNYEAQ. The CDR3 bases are TGTGCCAGCAGCTTAGGGGGCTATCAGCCCCAGCATTTT. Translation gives CASSLGGYQPQHF. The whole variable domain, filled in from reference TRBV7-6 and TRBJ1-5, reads GAGVSQSPRYKVTKRGQDVALRCDPISGHVSLYWYRQALGQGPEFLTYFNYEAQQDKSGLPNDRFSAERPEGSISTLTIQRTEQRDSAMYRCASSLGGYQPQHFGDGTRLSIL.

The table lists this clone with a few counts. The CDR3 DNA reads TGTGCCAGCAGCCGCGACAACCCCAGAACCAACTATGGCTACACCTTC. Its translation: CASSRDNPRTNYGYTF. This rearrangement joins TRBV5-4 to TRBJ1-2; D is unresolved. Trimming cost V 4 bases and J 2 bases, with 18 bases left between them. The CDR3 loop spans 16 amino acids. Germline values: CDR1 SGHNT, CDR2 YYREEE (reference sequence).

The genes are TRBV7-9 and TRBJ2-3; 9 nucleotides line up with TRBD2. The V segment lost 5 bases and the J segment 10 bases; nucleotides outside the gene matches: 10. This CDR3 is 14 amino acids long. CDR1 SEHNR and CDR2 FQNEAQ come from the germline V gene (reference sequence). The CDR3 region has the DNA TGTGCCAGCAGCCCCGGGCGGGGGGGCCCCCCGCAGTATTTT. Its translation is CASSPGRGGPPQYF.

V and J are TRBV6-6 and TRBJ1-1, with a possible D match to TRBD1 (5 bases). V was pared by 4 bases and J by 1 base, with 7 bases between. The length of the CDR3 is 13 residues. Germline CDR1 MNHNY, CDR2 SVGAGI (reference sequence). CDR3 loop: CASSSQGNTEAFF. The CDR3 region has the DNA TGTGCCAGCAGTTCCCAGGGGAACACTGAAGCTTTCTTT.

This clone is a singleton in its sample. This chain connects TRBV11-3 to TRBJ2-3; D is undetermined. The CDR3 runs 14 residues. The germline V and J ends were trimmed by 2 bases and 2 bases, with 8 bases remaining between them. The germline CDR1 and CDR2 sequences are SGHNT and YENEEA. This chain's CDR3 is CASSLRLLTDTQYF. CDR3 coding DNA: TGTGCCAGCAGCTTAAGACTGCTCACAGATACGCAGTATTTT.

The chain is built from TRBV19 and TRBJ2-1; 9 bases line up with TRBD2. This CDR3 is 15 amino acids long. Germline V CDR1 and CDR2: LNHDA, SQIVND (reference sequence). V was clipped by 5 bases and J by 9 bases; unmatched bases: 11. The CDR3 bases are TGTGCCAGTAGTCCCCTCCTAGCGGGAATGAGTGAGCAGTTCTTC. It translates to CASSPLLAGMSEQFF.

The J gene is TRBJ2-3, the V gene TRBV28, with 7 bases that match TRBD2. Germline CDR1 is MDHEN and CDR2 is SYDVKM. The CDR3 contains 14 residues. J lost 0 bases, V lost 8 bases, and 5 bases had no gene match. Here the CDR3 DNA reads TGTGCCAGCGACACTAGCGAAAGCACAGATACGCAGTATTTT. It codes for CASDTSESTDTQYF.

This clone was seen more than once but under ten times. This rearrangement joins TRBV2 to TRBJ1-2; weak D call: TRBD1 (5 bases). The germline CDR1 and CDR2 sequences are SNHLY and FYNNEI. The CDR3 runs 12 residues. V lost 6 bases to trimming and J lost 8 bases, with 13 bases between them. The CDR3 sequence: CASRAGPGGYTF. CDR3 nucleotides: TGTGCCAGCAGAGCGGGGCCGGGGGGCTACACCTTC.

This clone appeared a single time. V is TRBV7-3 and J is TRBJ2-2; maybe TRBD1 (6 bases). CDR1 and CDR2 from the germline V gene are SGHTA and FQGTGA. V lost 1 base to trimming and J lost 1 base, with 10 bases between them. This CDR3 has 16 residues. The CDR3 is CASSLNRVGNTGELFF. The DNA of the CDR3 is TGTGCCAGCAGCTTAAACAGGGTTGGGAACACCGGGGAGCTGTTTTTT.

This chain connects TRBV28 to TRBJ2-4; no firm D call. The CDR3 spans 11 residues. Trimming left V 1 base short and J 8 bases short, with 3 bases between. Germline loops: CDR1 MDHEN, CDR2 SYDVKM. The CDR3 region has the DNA TGTGCCAGCAGTTTATATCACATTCAGTACTTC. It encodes CASSLYHIQYF. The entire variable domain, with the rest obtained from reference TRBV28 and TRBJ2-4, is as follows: DVKVTQSSRYLVKRTGEKVFLECVQDMDHENMFWYRQDPGLGLRLIYFSYDVKMKEKGDIPEGYSVSREKKERFSLILESASTNQTSMYLCASSLYHIQYFGAGTRLSVL.

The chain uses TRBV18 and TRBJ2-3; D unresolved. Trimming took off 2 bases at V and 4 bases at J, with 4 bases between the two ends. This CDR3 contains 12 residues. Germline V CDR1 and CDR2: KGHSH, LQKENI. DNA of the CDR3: TGTGCCAGCTCACCAGCTGCAGATACGCAGTATTTT. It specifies CASSPAADTQYF.

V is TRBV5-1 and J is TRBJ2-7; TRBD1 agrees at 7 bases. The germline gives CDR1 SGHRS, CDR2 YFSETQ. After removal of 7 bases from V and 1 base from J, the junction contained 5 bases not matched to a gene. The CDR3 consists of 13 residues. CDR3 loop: CASRDRTSYEQYF. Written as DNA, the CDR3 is TGCGCCAGCCGGGACAGAACTTCCTACGAGCAGTACTTC.

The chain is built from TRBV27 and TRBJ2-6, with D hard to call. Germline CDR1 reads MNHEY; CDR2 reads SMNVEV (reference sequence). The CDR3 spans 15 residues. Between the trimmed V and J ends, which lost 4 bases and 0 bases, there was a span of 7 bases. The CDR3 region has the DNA TGTGCCAGCAGTTCCCCGCTCTCTGGGGCCAACGTCCTGACTTTC. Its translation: CASSSPLSGANVLTF.

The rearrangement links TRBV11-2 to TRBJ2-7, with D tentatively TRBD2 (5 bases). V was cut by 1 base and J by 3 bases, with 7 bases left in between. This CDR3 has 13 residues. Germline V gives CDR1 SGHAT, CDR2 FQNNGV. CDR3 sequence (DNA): TGTGCCAGCAGCTTAGGAACTAGCTACGAGCAGTACTTC. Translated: CASSLGTSYEQYF.

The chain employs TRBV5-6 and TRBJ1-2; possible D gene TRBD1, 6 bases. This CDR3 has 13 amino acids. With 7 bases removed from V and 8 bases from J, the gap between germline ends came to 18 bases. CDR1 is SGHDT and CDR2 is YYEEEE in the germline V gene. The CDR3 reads CASVSGGWEGYTF. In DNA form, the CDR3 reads TGTGCCAGCGTCTCGGGGGGCTGGGAAGGCTACACCTTC.

DNA for the CDR3: TGCGCCAGCAGCTATAAGACGGCTGGCACAGATACGCAGTATTTT. Amino acids: CASSYKTAGTDTQYF. The chain recombines TRBV4-1 with TRBJ2-3; no clear D. V was pared by 5 bases and J by 1 base, with 13 bases between. CDR1 and CDR2 (germline): MGHRA, YSYEKL. CDR3 size: 15 residues.

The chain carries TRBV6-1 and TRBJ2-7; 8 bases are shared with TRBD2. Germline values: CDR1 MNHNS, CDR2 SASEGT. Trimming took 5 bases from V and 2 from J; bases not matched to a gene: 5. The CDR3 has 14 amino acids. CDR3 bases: TGTGCCAGCAGTATCCGGGAGGGCCCCTACGAGCAGTACTTC. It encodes CASSIREGPYEQYF.

The CDR3 is CASSRQGVRTEAFF. The CDR3 region has the DNA TGTGCCAGCAGCAGACAGGGAGTTCGCACTGAAGCTTTCTTT. This chain links TRBV28 with TRBJ1-1; 7 nucleotides line up with TRBD1. Germline CDR1 and CDR2: MDHEN and SYDVKM. The CDR3 sequence is 14 residues long. V dropped 6 bases and J dropped 4; count of bases not matched to a gene: 8.

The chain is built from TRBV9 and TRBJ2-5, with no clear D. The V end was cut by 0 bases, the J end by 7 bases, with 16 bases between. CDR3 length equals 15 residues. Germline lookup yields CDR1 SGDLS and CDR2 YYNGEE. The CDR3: CASSVASPTQATQYF. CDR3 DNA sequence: TGTGCCAGCAGCGTAGCGTCCCCAACCCAGGCGACCCAGTACTTC.